The 32 T cell receptor beta chains below come from one sample, sequenced in a study of shared clonotypes between healthy human individuals. It was CD45RO-negative cells, positively selected for CCR7, that made up naive CD8 cells, with terminally differentiated effector memory CD45RA+ cells excluded. Some clones are missing from TCRdb's copy, which holds only in-frame ones; the method was immunoSEQ multiplex PCR. The sample consists of hundreds of thousands of clones, 85% to 95% of them appearing once. The source material was naive CD8+ T cells sorted from blood. These receptor sequences come from a woman between 25 and 40 years old in good health.

The chain has TRBV7-8 and TRBJ2-7, with 9 bases that match TRBD2. V trimming: 9 bases; J trimming: 5 bases; junction bases outside the gene matches: 8. Looked up from germline, CDR1 is SGHVS and CDR2 is FQNEAQ. The CDR3 totals 13 residues. The CDR3 region is CASSAGGRDEQYF. Written as DNA, the CDR3 is TGTGCCAGTAGTGCGGGAGGGCGGGACGAGCAGTACTTC.

The V and J genes are TRBV5-6 and TRBJ2-7; D not resolved. Germline CDR1 and CDR2: SGHDT and YYEEEE. The CDR3 consists of 14 residues. V lost 0 bases to trimming and J lost 4 bases, with 11 bases between them. The CDR3 here is CASSLATRPYEQYF. CDR3 in DNA: TGTGCCAGCAGCTTGGCTACCCGTCCATACGAGCAGTACTTC.

This chain joins TRBV27 and TRBJ2-1; 7 nucleotides line up with TRBD1. The germline CDR1 and CDR2 sequences are MNHEY and SMNVEV (reference sequence). V was clipped by 6 bases and J by 0 bases; unmatched bases: 11. The CDR3 has 17 amino acids. CDR3 DNA sequence: TGTGCCAGCAGCCCTCAGGGGGTCCGGAGCTCCTACAATGAGCAGTTCTTC. Protein: CASSPQGVRSSYNEQFF.

The rearrangement uses TRBV4-2 and TRBJ2-7; no clear D gene. The CDR3 loop spans 15 amino acids. Germline assignment: CDR1 LGHNA and CDR2 YNFKEQ. V gave up 1 base and J gave up 3 bases, with 13 bases separating them. CDR3 amino acids: CASSQGELGVYEQYF. The DNA for the CDR3 is TGTGCCAGCAGCCAAGGGGAATTAGGCGTCTACGAGCAGTACTTC.

The V gene is TRBV9, the J gene TRBJ2-5; D remains unclear. CDR1 SGDLS and CDR2 YYNGEE come from the germline V gene. There are 16 residues in the CDR3. V lost 0 bases and J 4 bases, leaving 16 bases between the germline ends. For the CDR3, the DNA is TGTGCCAGCAGCGTAGAGGTTAGACCCCTAAGAGAGACCCAGTACTTC. Translation: CASSVEVRPLRETQYF.

The chain has TRBV6-5 and TRBJ1-5; 10 nucleotides line up with TRBD1. The CDR3 is 15 residues long. From germline, CDR1 is MNHEY and CDR2 SVGAGI. Trimming took 2 bases from V and 4 from J; bases not matched to a gene: 2. DNA for the CDR3: TGTGCCAGCAGTTACGGGACAGGGGAGAATCAGCCCCAGCATTTT. Translating gives CASSYGTGENQPQHF.

The chain employs TRBV5-1 and TRBJ2-1; D is unclear. Looked up from germline, CDR1 is SGHRS and CDR2 is YFSETQ. This CDR3 has 10 residues. The V end lost 8 bases, the J end lost 4 bases, and 4 bases lay between the germline ends. As DNA, the CDR3 is TGCGCCAGGCAGTACAATGAGCAGTTCTTC. Its translation is CARQYNEQFF.

J is TRBJ1-2 and V is TRBV5-5; 7 nucleotides agree with TRBD1. Germline V gene data show CDR1 as SGHKS and CDR2 as YYEKEE (reference sequence). V trimming: 0 bases; J trimming: 6 bases; junction bases outside the gene matches: 11. The CDR3 contains 16 residues. CDR3 DNA: TGTGCCAGCAGCTTGGCGGCAGGGGGGATTAAGGATGGCTACACCTTC. This translates into CASSLAAGGIKDGYTF.

This clone was detected only once. The V call is TRBV27, the J call TRBJ1-1, with D possibly matching TRBD1 (6 bases). Germline CDR1 and CDR2: MNHEY and SMNVEV (reference sequence). The CDR3 is 15 amino acids. V shed 5 bases and J shed 6 bases, with 19 bases lying between them. The CDR3 reads CASSLRQDSLAEAFF. The CDR3 DNA is TGTGCCAGCAGTCTAAGACAGGATAGTTTGGCTGAAGCTTTCTTT.

The chain joins TRBV27 to TRBJ2-1; D gene uncertain. The CDR3 runs 15 residues. The V gene's germline CDR1 is MNHEY and CDR2 SMNVEV (reference sequence). V gave up 6 bases and J gave up 0 bases, with 12 bases separating them. The CDR3 region has the DNA TGTGCCAGCAGCATTATCTTAGGCTCCTACAATGAGCAGTTCTTC. Its protein is CASSIILGSYNEQFF.

This sequence joins TRBV19 and TRBJ1-5, with D unresolved. The V end was cut by 4 bases, the J end by 0 bases, with 10 bases between. From germline, CDR1 is LNHDA and CDR2 SQIVND (reference sequence). CDR3 size: 15 residues. The CDR3 reads CASSTRDGSNQPQHF. The CDR3 nucleotides are TGTGCCAGTAGTACGAGAGACGGTAGCAATCAGCCCCAGCATTTT.

The chain is built from TRBV27 and TRBJ2-5; D unresolved. The CDR3 runs to 14 residues. V lost 1 base and J 4 bases, leaving 10 bases between the germline ends. Germline loops: CDR1 MNHEY, CDR2 SMNVEV (reference sequence). This CDR3 is CASSLLRNGETQYF. DNA of the CDR3: TGTGCCAGCAGTTTATTGAGGAATGGAGAGACCCAGTACTTC.

The chain links TRBV28 to TRBJ2-6; the match to TRBD2 covers 7 bases. This CDR3 has 17 amino acids. Trimming removed 3 bases from V and 2 bases from J; junction bases left unmatched: 7. Germline values: CDR1 MDHEN, CDR2 SYDVKM. The CDR3 protein is CASSFPGREAGANVLTF. The CDR3, as DNA: TGTGCCAGCAGTTTCCCGGGACGGGAGGCTGGGGCCAACGTCCTGACTTTC.

This chain links TRBV7-8 with TRBJ2-3; 7 nucleotides agree with TRBD2. The germline V gene has CDR1 SGHVS and CDR2 FQNEAQ. This CDR3 is 13 amino acids long. V lost 5 bases to trimming and J lost 3 bases; unmatched junction nucleotides: 2. DNA for the CDR3: TGTGCCAGCAGCCCAGCGGGAACAGATACGCAGTATTTT. Translated, it gives CASSPAGTDTQYF.

V and J are TRBV28 and TRBJ2-5; D unclear. The CDR3 sequence is 14 residues long. Germline lookup yields CDR1 MDHEN and CDR2 SYDVKM. Trimming shortened V by 3 bases and J by 5 bases, and 13 bases separated the two germline ends. CDR3 nucleotides: TGTGCCAGCAGTTTCTCTTTGGGATATGAGACCCAGTACTTC. It encodes CASSFSLGYETQYF.

This chain uses TRBV19 with TRBJ2-7, with D perhaps TRBD2 (6 bases). The CDR3 spans 15 residues. V was pared by 2 bases and J by 0 bases, with 11 bases between. Germline values: CDR1 LNHDA, CDR2 SQIVND (reference sequence). The CDR3 spells CASSISGSGSYEQYF. CDR3 DNA: TGTGCCAGTAGTATATCCGGTAGCGGCTCCTACGAGCAGTACTTC. Complete variable domain (other parts from reference TRBV19 and TRBJ2-7): DGGITQSPKYLFRKEGQNVTLSCEQNLNHDAMYWYRQDPGQGLRLIYYSQIVNDFQKGDIAEGYSVSREKKESFPLTVTSAQKNPTAFYLCASSISGSGSYEQYFGPGTRLTVT.

The CDR3 reads CASSIDSESTIYF. The CDR3 coding sequence is TGTGCCAGTAGTATAGATTCGGAAAGTACCATATATTTT. The chain joins TRBV19 to TRBJ1-3; D remains unclear. V lost 0 bases and J lost 10, with 10 bases in between. Germline V gene data show CDR1 as LNHDA and CDR2 as SQIVND (reference sequence). The CDR3 spans 13 residues. The entire variable domain, with the rest obtained from reference TRBV19 and TRBJ1-3, is as follows: DGGITQSPKYLFRKEGQNVTLSCEQNLNHDAMYWYRQDPGQGLRLIYYSQIVNDFQKGDIAEGYSVSREKKESFPLTVTSAQKNPTAFYLCASSIDSESTIYFGEGSWLTVV.

The V and J genes are TRBV28 and TRBJ2-5; weak D call: TRBD1 (6 bases). V dropped 6 bases and J dropped 5 bases, with 22 bases sitting between them. This CDR3 contains 16 residues. Germline V gene sequence: CDR1 MDHEN, CDR2 SYDVKM. This chain's CDR3 is CASSLAGVRFWETQYF. CDR3 DNA: TGTGCCAGCAGCTTAGCAGGGGTTAGGTTTTGGGAGACCCAGTACTTC.

The J gene is TRBJ2-5, the V gene TRBV13; 10 bases fit TRBD2. The CDR3 has 17 amino acids. V shed 2 bases, J shed 5 bases, and the junction held 11 bases outside the gene matches. From germline, CDR1 is PRHDT and CDR2 FYEKMQ (reference sequence). Written as DNA, the CDR3 is TGTGCCAGCAGCTTAAGGACTAGCGGACCCAGGGGGGAGACCCAGTACTTC. Protein sequence: CASSLRTSGPRGETQYF.

This sequence joins TRBV2 and TRBJ2-2; D is possibly TRBD1 or TRBD2 (5 bases each). Per the germline V gene, CDR1 is SNHLY and CDR2 is FYNNEI. The CDR3 totals 16 residues. V was pared by 4 bases and J by 6 bases, with 18 bases between. As DNA, the CDR3 is TGTGCCAGCAGTGGGCTCAGGGTCGGAGGACCCGGGGAGCTGTTTTTT. Its translation is CASSGLRVGGPGELFF.

As DNA, the CDR3 is TGTGCCAGCCGGGTTAGCGGGCTTAGCTCCTACGAGCAGTACTTC. Protein product: CASRVSGLSSYEQYF. The chain combines TRBV6-1 with TRBJ2-7; TRBD2 matches at 7 bases. CDR3 length: 15 amino acids. V was pared by 8 bases and J by 0 bases, with 10 bases of the junction left unmatched. Germline assignment: CDR1 MNHNS and CDR2 SASEGT.

The DNA of the CDR3 is TGCGCCAGCAGCCAAGATACAGGGGGCACTGAAGCTTTCTTT. Its protein is CASSQDTGGTEAFF. V and J are TRBV4-1 and TRBJ1-1; TRBD1 matches at 8 bases. With 0 bases clipped from V and 4 bases from J, the junction kept 1 base outside the gene matches. CDR1 MGHRA and CDR2 YSYEKL come from the germline V gene. This CDR3 comprises 14 residues.

V gene TRBV29-1 combines with J gene TRBJ2-2; D remains unclear. There are 10 residues in the CDR3. Trimming shortened V by 7 bases and J by 7 bases, and 7 bases separated the two germline ends. Germline CDR1 SQVTM, CDR2 ANQGSEA. CDR3 DNA sequence: TGCAGCGCGAGGAGCGGGGAGCTGTTTTTT. It yields the protein CSARSGELFF.

The rearrangement links TRBV27 to TRBJ2-7, with 10 bases matching TRBD1. Germline V lookup: CDR1 MNHEY, CDR2 SMNVEV (reference sequence). V shed 7 bases, J shed 7 bases, and the junction held 7 bases outside the gene matches. The CDR3 covers 13 residues. CDR3 amino acids: CASKDRGGREQYF. CDR3 nucleotides: TGTGCCAGCAAGGACAGGGGGGGTAGGGAGCAGTACTTC.

The genes are TRBV9 and TRBJ2-1; 9 nucleotides match TRBD2. With 4 bases clipped from V and 4 bases from J, the junction kept 9 bases outside the gene matches. The CDR3 totals 16 residues. From germline, CDR1 is SGDLS and CDR2 YYNGEE. The CDR3 DNA is TGTGCCAGCAGCCTCCATAGCGGGAGAGCATACAATGAGCAGTTCTTC. Protein sequence: CASSLHSGRAYNEQFF.

The CDR3 DNA reads TGTGCCAGCAGCCCTGGACGAGACAGGGGGCCGCTCTATGGCTACACCTTC. Its translation is CASSPGRDRGPLYGYTF. The chain uses TRBV11-2 and TRBJ1-2, with 10 bases identical to TRBD1. Germline V gene lookup returns CDR1 SGHAT and CDR2 FQNNGV. This CDR3 has 17 amino acids. V shed 5 bases, J shed 4 bases, and the junction held 13 bases outside the gene matches.

This clone occurred a few times. Other nucleotide sequences from this sample produce the same CDR3. The chain employs TRBV5-1 and TRBJ1-2, with D uncertain. The CDR3 consists of 12 residues. Trimming cost V 0 bases and J 6 bases, with 6 bases left between them. The germline V gene encodes CDR1 SGHRS and CDR2 YFSETQ. The CDR3 nucleotides are TGCGCCAGCAGCTTGGCCGGGGATGGCTACACCTTC. Encoded protein: CASSLAGDGYTF.

The chain couples TRBV6-5 to TRBJ2-1; the D is unclear. The CDR3 spans 15 residues. The V end was cut by 2 bases, the J end by 6 bases, with 14 bases between. CDR1 is MNHEY, CDR2 SVGAGI, per germline. CDR3 sequence reads: CASSYDNSEINEQFF. For the CDR3, the DNA is TGTGCCAGCAGTTACGATAACAGCGAAATCAATGAGCAGTTCTTC.

The gene calls are TRBV4-1 and TRBJ2-7; D gene uncertain. There are 15 residues in the CDR3. V lost 4 bases and J lost 0, with 13 bases in between. Germline V CDR1 and CDR2: MGHRA, YSYEKL. In nucleotides, the CDR3 is TGCGCCAGCAGCCGCGAACGCGGTAGCTCCTACGAGCAGTACTTC. This gives the protein CASSRERGSSYEQYF.

The V gene is TRBV30, the J gene TRBJ2-7, with TRBD1 as a possible D gene (6 bases). This CDR3 spans 13 amino acids. CDR1 GTSNPN and CDR2 SVGIG come from the germline V gene (reference sequence). V was shortened by 4 bases and J by 3 bases, with 13 bases between the two germline ends. The CDR3 here is CAWMDSRGYEQYF. The DNA of the CDR3 is TGTGCCTGGATGGACAGTAGGGGCTACGAGCAGTACTTC.

This clone was detected once. The chain has TRBV2 and TRBJ2-7; D gene uncertain. The CDR3 consists of 15 residues. Per the germline V gene, CDR1 is SNHLY and CDR2 is FYNNEI. V dropped 3 bases and J dropped 4 bases, with 16 bases sitting between them. DNA for the CDR3: TGTGCCAGCAGTGAGGGCAGGACGGAGATTTACGAGCAGTACTTC. Protein sequence: CASSEGRTEIYEQYF.

The chain employs TRBV4-1 and TRBJ2-7, with D hard to call. The CDR3 has 15 residues. Trimming left V 0 bases short and J 5 bases short, with 14 bases between. In germline, CDR1 is MGHRA, CDR2 YSYEKL. The CDR3 sequence: CASSQDWPRHHEQYF. The CDR3, as DNA: TGCGCCAGCAGCCAAGATTGGCCCAGGCATCACGAGCAGTACTTC.